Sequencing of this T cell receptor (beta chain) was carried out in a study of T-cell memory formation after mild COVID-19. Findings and limits, study-wide: CD4+ bias marked clones expanding day 15 to 37, unlike balanced contracting clones. Of the contracting clones, CD4+ ones lay mainly in CM and EM, and CD8+ ones in EMRA.

The CDR3 contains 13 residues. Germline V lookup: CDR1 KGHDR, CDR2 SFDVKD. Trimming stripped 0 bases from V and 6 bases from J, with 5 bases between. A single record per CDR3 protein comes from TCRdb applying MiXCR to the 5' RACE reads. The sample holds tens of thousands of distinct CDR3 sequences, 10% to 15% seen once. As for this clonotype: Antigen unknown.

The TCR comes from an adult woman who had mild COVID-19 (a few samples of this study predate the infection). Cell type and time point are not known. Input material: PBMCs or a T cell subset sorted from them (not recorded which). The V and J genes are TRBV24-1 and TRBJ2-1; D call uncertain. CDR3 sequence reads: CATSDLDPNEQFF. CDR3 coding DNA: TGTGCCACCAGTGATTTGGATCCCAATGAGCAGTTCTTC.